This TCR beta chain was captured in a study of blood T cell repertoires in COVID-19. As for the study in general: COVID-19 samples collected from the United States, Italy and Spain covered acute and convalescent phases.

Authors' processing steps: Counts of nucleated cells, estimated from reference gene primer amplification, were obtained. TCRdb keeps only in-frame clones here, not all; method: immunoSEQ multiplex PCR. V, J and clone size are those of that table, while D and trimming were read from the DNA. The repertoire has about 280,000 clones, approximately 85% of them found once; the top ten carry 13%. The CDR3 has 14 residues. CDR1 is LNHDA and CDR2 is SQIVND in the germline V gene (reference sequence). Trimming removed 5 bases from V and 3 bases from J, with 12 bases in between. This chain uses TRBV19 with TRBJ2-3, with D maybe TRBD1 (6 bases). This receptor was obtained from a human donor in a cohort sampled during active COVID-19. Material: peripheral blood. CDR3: CASSALGTTDTQYF. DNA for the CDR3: TGTGCCAGTAGTGCCCTCGGGACAACAGATACGCAGTATTTT. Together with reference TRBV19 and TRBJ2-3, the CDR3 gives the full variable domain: DGGITQSPKYLFRKEGQNVTLSCEQNLNHDAMYWYRQDPGQGLRLIYYSQIVNDFQKGDIAEGYSVSREKKESFPLTVTSAQKNPTAFYLCASSALGTTDTQYFGPGTRLTVL.